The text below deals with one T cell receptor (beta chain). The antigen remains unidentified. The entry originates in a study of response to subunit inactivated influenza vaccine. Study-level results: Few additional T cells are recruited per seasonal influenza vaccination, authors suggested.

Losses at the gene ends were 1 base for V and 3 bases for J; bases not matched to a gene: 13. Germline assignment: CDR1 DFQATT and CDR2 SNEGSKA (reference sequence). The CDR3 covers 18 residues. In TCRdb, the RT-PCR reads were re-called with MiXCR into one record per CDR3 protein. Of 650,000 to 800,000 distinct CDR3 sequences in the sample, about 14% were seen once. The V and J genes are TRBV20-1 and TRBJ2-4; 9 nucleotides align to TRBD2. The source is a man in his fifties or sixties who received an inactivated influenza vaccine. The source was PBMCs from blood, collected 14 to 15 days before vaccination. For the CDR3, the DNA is TGCAGTGCTAGAGTGGTGCGGGAGGGCCTGGTTGGCAAAAACATTCAGTACTTC. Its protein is CSARVVREGLVGKNIQYF.